A selection of T cell receptor beta chains follows, all from one sample in a study of molecular identifiers for immune sequencing clone quantification. In TCRdb, the PCR reads were re-called with MiXCR into one record per CDR3 protein. Among roughly 7,700 distinct CDR3 sequences, around 31% were seen once, and the ten largest hold roughly 4.8%. The sample was naive CD8+ T cells from blood, with Jurkat cell RNA spiked in. The receptors shown here come from a human donor in good health. Some libraries in this study had Jurkat cell RNA spiked in. Each CDR3 is given with its conserved first and last residue. The D gene is left open where the match is weak. Clone size, where shown, is once, few, many, or a class for clones that have expanded.

TRBJ2-7 | . | TRBV19 | . | CASSASVDFRSYEQYF | TGTGCCAGTAGTGCCTCCGTGGACTTTCGCTCCTACGAGCAGTACTTC
TRBJ2-5 | . | TRBV25-1 | few | CASSKTLVQETQYF | TGTGCCAGCAGTAAGACTTTAGTTCAAGAGACCCAGTACTTC
TRBJ2-2 | . | TRBV24-1 | few | CATMFSGELFF | TGTGCCACCATGTTTTCCGGGGAGCTGTTTTTT
TRBJ2-7 | . | TRBV11-2 | . | CASSSAVGESRYEQYF | TGTGCCAGCAGCTCCGCGGTTGGGGAGTCTCGCTACGAGCAGTACTTC
TRBJ1-1 | . | TRBV29-1 | medium-sized | CSANTLDGNTEAFF | TGCAGCGCCAACACTTTAGACGGGAACACTGAAGCTTTCTTT
TRBJ2-7 | . | TRBV14 | . | CASSQVKKGEQYF | TGTGCCAGCAGCCAAGTGAAAAAAGGCGAGCAGTACTTC
TRBJ2-7 | . | TRBV27 | . | CASSYSGNYEQYF | TGTGCCAGCAGTTATAGCGGCAACTACGAGCAGTACTTC
TRBJ2-5 | . | TRBV6-5 | . | CASSYSRGPQEPQYF | TGTGCCAGCAGTTACTCCCGGGGGCCCCAAGAGCCCCAGTACTTC
TRBJ1-1 | . | TRBV7-8 | . | CASSPPLHRNTEAFF | TGTGCCAGCAGCCCCCCTCTTCACAGGAACACTGAAGCTTTCTTT
TRBJ1-5 | . | TRBV6-5 | . | CASSYSMGSNQPQHF | TGTGCCAGCAGTTACTCGATGGGTAGCAATCAGCCCCAGCATTTT
TRBJ2-2 | . | TRBV11-2 | . | CASSYVGTGELFF | TGTGCCAGCAGCTACGTGGGCACCGGGGAGCTGTTTTTT
TRBJ2-6 | . | TRBV6-2/TRBV6-3 | . | CASNVRYGANVLTF | TGTGCCAGCAATGTTCGCTATGGGGCCAACGTCCTGACTTTC
TRBJ1-5 | . | TRBV27 | . | CASSLWAGPSNQPQHF | TGTGCCAGCAGTTTATGGGCAGGTCCCAGCAATCAGCCCCAGCATTTT
TRBJ1-1 | . | TRBV6-2/TRBV6-3 | . | CASSYPAGRDTEASF | TGTGCCAGCAGTTACCCAGCAGGGAGGGACACTGAAGCTTCCTTT
TRBJ2-5 | TRBD1 | TRBV12-3/TRBV12-4 | . | CASSLGTGRETQYF | TGTGCCAGCAGTTTAGGGACAGGCAGAGAGACCCAGTACTTC
TRBJ2-7 | TRBD2 | TRBV19 | few | CASSMSGLAGRSYEQYF | TGTGCCAGTAGTATGTCCGGCCTAGCGGGTCGTTCCTACGAGCAGTACTTC
TRBJ1-5 | . | TRBV12-3/TRBV12-4 | . | CASMGSNQPQHF | TGTGCCAGCATGGGAAGCAATCAGCCCCAGCATTTT
TRBJ2-7 | . | TRBV4-1 | . | CASRPMAGTEQYF | TGCGCCAGCAGGCCCATGGCAGGGACAGAGCAGTACTTC
TRBJ2-1 | . | TRBV5-6 | few | CASRRIDEQFF | TGTGCCAGCCGTAGGATTGATGAGCAGTTCTTC
TRBJ2-7 | . | TRBV28 | . | CASSSIRTPREYEQYF | TGTGCCAGCAGTTCGATCCGGACACCCAGGGAATACGAGCAGTACTTC
TRBJ1-3 | . | TRBV29-1 | . | CSVRTASSGNTIYF | TGCAGCGTTCGGACGGCTAGCTCTGGAAACACCATATATTTT
TRBJ2-7 | . | TRBV20-1 | . | CSAPGLTSYERYF | TGCAGTGCTCCGGGTTTGACGTCCTACGAGCGGTACTTC
TRBJ1-5 | . | TRBV6-2/TRBV6-3 | few | CASTSDGRGQPQHF | TGTGCCAGCACCTCTGACGGACGTGGGCAGCCCCAGCATTTT
TRBJ2-7 | TRBD1 | TRBV12-3/TRBV12-4 | few | CASRGTGFHEQYF | TGTGCCAGCAGGGGGACAGGGTTCCACGAGCAGTACTTC
TRBJ2-7 | . | TRBV7-9 | . | CASSSLMAEQYF | TGTGCCAGCAGCTCACTTATGGCGGAGCAGTACTTC
TRBJ2-5 | . | TRBV13 | . | CASSLLTDTQYF | TGTGCCAGCAGCTTATTGACGGACACCCAGTACTTC
TRBJ2-2 | TRBD1 | TRBV20-1 | . | CSARPRGPVTGELFF | TGCAGTGCAAGACCCAGGGGGCCTGTCACCGGGGAGCTGTTTTTT
TRBJ2-3 | TRBD2 | TRBV20-1 | medium-sized | CSARDGAGGLTQYF | TGCAGTGCTAGAGATGGAGCGGGAGGGCTTACGCAGTATTTT
TRBJ1-4 | . | TRBV4-3 | . | CASSQDSRIEKLFF | TGCGCCAGCAGCCAAGATTCGCGGATTGAAAAACTGTTTTTT
TRBJ1-2 | . | TRBV6-6 | few | CASSYLTGLDYGYTF | TGTGCCAGCAGTTACTTAACAGGGCTGGACTATGGCTACACCTTC
TRBJ2-5 | TRBD2 | TRBV28 | . | CASRGRAGGGETQYF | TGTGCCAGCAGGGGTCGTGCGGGAGGGGGAGAGACCCAGTACTTC
TRBJ2-1 | TRBD2 | TRBV5-1 | . | CASRLAGPSYNEQFF | TGCGCCAGCCGGTTAGCGGGACCCTCCTACAATGAGCAGTTCTTC
TRBJ2-5 | . | TRBV29-1 | once | CSVRDWGWGHQETQYF | TGCAGCGTTCGGGACTGGGGTTGGGGGCACCAAGAGACCCAGTACTTC
TRBJ2-5 | TRBD1 | TRBV4-1 | . | CASSQVRGTGYQETQYF | TGCGCCAGCAGCCAAGTTAGGGGGACAGGGTATCAAGAGACCCAGTACTTC
TRBJ1-4 | . | TRBV20-1 | . | CSAPRRGGIATNEKLYF | TGCAGTGCTCCCCGCCGGGGAGGGATCGCCACTAATGAAAAACTGTATTTT
TRBJ1-1 | . | TRBV4-3 | medium-sized | CASSQDVPGIMNTEAFF | TGCGCCAGCAGCCAAGATGTGCCAGGTATCATGAACACTGAAGCTTTCTTT
TRBJ2-3 | . | TRBV27 | few | CASSSSWGYDTQYF | TGTGCCAGCAGTTCCAGCTGGGGTTACGATACGCAGTATTTT
TRBJ2-5 | . | TRBV7-6 | medium-sized | CASSLEVRGQETQYF | TGTGCCAGCAGCTTAGAGGTGCGGGGACAAGAGACCCAGTACTTC
TRBJ1-5 | TRBD1 | TRBV24-1 | few | CATSDLDRGPQHF | TGTGCCACCAGTGATTTGGACAGGGGGCCCCAGCATTTT
TRBJ2-7 | . | TRBV4-1 | . | CASSQVSAKYEQYF | TGCGCCAGCAGCCAAGTCTCAGCGAAGTACGAGCAGTACTTC
TRBJ2-3 | . | TRBV15 | once | CATSRDIRAPEAASTDTQYF | TGTGCCACCAGCAGAGATATCAGAGCGCCGGAAGCAGCTAGCACAGATACGCAGTATTTT
TRBJ2-2 | . | TRBV27 | . | CASSSGGAGELFF | TGTGCCAGCAGTTCAGGTGGGGCCGGGGAGCTGTTTTTT